This TCR beta chain was sequenced for a study of technical replicates of blood from a few donors. This CDR3 comprises 13 residues. V dropped 5 bases and J dropped 6 bases, with 12 bases sitting between them. Germline CDR1 reads SGHTA; CDR2 reads FQGNSA. The protocol was immunoSEQ multiplex PCR, while the TCRdb copy is restricted to in-frame clones and leaves out a portion. The data contain tens of thousands of clones, 90% to 95% of them singletons. This sequence was found in a human donor in good health. Some clones in this sample may be carry-over from other donors' samples. This chain links TRBV7-2 with TRBJ2-3; TRBD2 is a possible D gene (6 bases). Sample: PBMCs. CDR3 DNA sequence: TGTGCCAGCAGCCCACCGGGACTCGATACGCAGTATTTT. Residues: CASSPPGLDTQYF.